This T cell receptor beta chain was retrieved from a study of cytomegalovirus exposure and HLA in healthy donors. The CDR3 sequence is 16 residues long. Trimming removed 3 bases from V and 3 bases from J, with 15 bases in between. The germline V gene has CDR1 LNHDA and CDR2 SQIVND (reference sequence). Amplification used 60 Vbeta primers and 13 Jbeta primers. As originally analysed: Counted up in a later analysis, unique TCR beta chains came to some 82 million, with around 12 million shared. TCRdb's table, derived via immunoSEQ multiplex PCR, lists solely in-frame clones and lacks some. The V and J calls and clone size come from that table; D and trimming were worked out from the DNA. The repertoire consists of about 130,000 clones, with over 60% occurring once and the leading ten covering about 2.6%.

This sequence originates from a human donor in good health. This sequence joins TRBV19 and TRBJ1-5; D may be TRBD1 (5 bases). The sequenced sample was PBMCs. In nucleotides, the CDR3 is TGTGCCAGTAGTATCCTGGGGGGTGCGGTCAATCAGCCCCAGCATTTT. This gives the protein CASSILGGAVNQPQHF.